This TCR beta chain was sequenced for a study of T cell responses to AZD1222 COVID-19 vaccine. This CDR3 spans 12 amino acids. Germline V lookup: CDR1 MDHEN, CDR2 SYDVKM. V gave up 7 bases and J gave up 4 bases, with 10 bases separating them. Clones were read by immunoSEQ multiplex PCR, and TCRdb kept only the in-frame ones, dropping some. Among more than 150,000 clones listed, 87% were seen once. Study results and limitations: Repertoires were obtained solely post-peak T cell response. Baseline serology detected seropositivity in only five or six AZD1222 recipients.

With regard to this clone: The antigen remains undetermined.

The sample here was peripheral blood, taken on day 0 of MenACWY control vaccination. The chain links TRBV28 to TRBJ1-1; D possibly corresponds to TRBD1 (5 bases). The TCR was taken from an adult in good health. The CDR3 loop reads CASISGPTEAFF. The CDR3 region has the DNA TGTGCCAGCATCTCAGGGCCCACTGAAGCTTTCTTT.